A selection of T cell receptor beta chains follows, all from one sample in a study of CD8 T cells in ankylosing spondylitis. TCRdb ran MiXCR on the 5' RACE reads and lists one entry per CDR3 protein. This table has 350,000 or so distinct CDR3 sequences, roughly 15% appearing once. The specimen was blood, either unsorted or a sorted T cell fraction (not recorded which). The receptor source for this set is a male donor with ankylosing spondylitis or in good health (not recorded which). CDR3s include the opening cysteine and the closing phenylalanine or tryptophan. Each record gives: J gene, V gene, CDR3 protein.

J gene: TRBJ2-2
V gene: TRBV5-6
CDR3 protein: CASSLGVLNTGELFF

J gene: TRBJ1-1
V gene: TRBV12-3/TRBV12-4
CDR3 protein: CASSLGQGGRWTEAFF

J gene: TRBJ2-2
V gene: TRBV10-3
CDR3 protein: CAISGAVRTNTGELFF

J gene: TRBJ2-1
V gene: TRBV5-1
CDR3 protein: CASSFGQGHNEQFF

J gene: TRBJ2-7
V gene: TRBV7-2
CDR3 protein: CASSPSAYEQYF

J gene: TRBJ2-7
V gene: TRBV20-1
CDR3 protein: CSAGLTGDEQYF

J gene: TRBJ2-7
V gene: TRBV5-1
CDR3 protein: CASSSSDGGRSHEQYF

J gene: TRBJ1-5
V gene: TRBV7-8
CDR3 protein: CASSLSVGNQPQHF

J gene: TRBJ2-1
V gene: TRBV5-1
CDR3 protein: CASSLGDRNYNEQFF

J gene: TRBJ2-1
V gene: TRBV25-1
CDR3 protein: CASSDPPTRRSNEQFF

J gene: TRBJ2-7
V gene: TRBV2
CDR3 protein: CASSAGDEQYF

J gene: TRBJ2-7
V gene: TRBV20-1
CDR3 protein: CSAQTGNSYEQYF

J gene: TRBJ2-1
V gene: TRBV29-1
CDR3 protein: CSVRKSSYNEQFF

J gene: TRBJ2-6
V gene: TRBV20-1
CDR3 protein: CSATDSSGANVLTF

J gene: TRBJ2-3
V gene: TRBV6-1
CDR3 protein: CASSEGDHTDTQYF

J gene: TRBJ1-1
V gene: TRBV4-1
CDR3 protein: CASSQERVTEAFF

J gene: TRBJ2-7
V gene: TRBV3-1
CDR3 protein: CASSQVYGQGSEQYF

J gene: TRBJ2-5
V gene: TRBV29-1
CDR3 protein: CSVDGRLETQYF

J gene: TRBJ1-5
V gene: TRBV29-1
CDR3 protein: CSVKGGQEGNQPQHF

J gene: TRBJ2-7
V gene: TRBV3-1
CDR3 protein: CASSQALRDTWQYF

J gene: TRBJ1-2
V gene: TRBV7-2
CDR3 protein: CASSLGLWGYTF

J gene: TRBJ2-4
V gene: TRBV20-1
CDR3 protein: CSASGAKNIQYF

J gene: TRBJ1-1
V gene: TRBV7-9
CDR3 protein: CASSFGAGWGAFF

J gene: TRBJ2-3
V gene: TRBV5-1
CDR3 protein: CASSGGQSTDTQYF

J gene: TRBJ2-5
V gene: TRBV11-2
CDR3 protein: CASSLDQGDRETQYF

J gene: TRBJ1-5
V gene: TRBV20-1
CDR3 protein: CSASHRVNQPQHF

J gene: TRBJ1-1
V gene: TRBV5-1
CDR3 protein: CASSSDGTLEAFF

J gene: TRBJ2-7
V gene: TRBV29-1
CDR3 protein: CSASSGNSYEQYF

J gene: TRBJ1-5
V gene: TRBV7-8
CDR3 protein: CASSPRSPTPIYNQPQHF

J gene: TRBJ2-7
V gene: TRBV2
CDR3 protein: CASSEPPYEQYF

J gene: TRBJ2-5
V gene: TRBV7-6
CDR3 protein: CASSWIAGVEETQYF

J gene: TRBJ2-1
V gene: TRBV29-1
CDR3 protein: CSVDKTVYNEQFF

J gene: TRBJ1-2
V gene: TRBV19
CDR3 protein: CASRDRGREDGYTF

J gene: TRBJ1-2
V gene: TRBV5-1
CDR3 protein: CASSLEGIGYGYTF

J gene: TRBJ2-3
V gene: TRBV29-1
CDR3 protein: CSVEENRRTDTQYF

J gene: TRBJ2-3
V gene: TRBV12-3/TRBV12-4
CDR3 protein: CASSPGLSPTDTQYF

J gene: TRBJ2-7
V gene: TRBV6-1
CDR3 protein: CASSREGLSSYEQYF

J gene: TRBJ2-3
V gene: TRBV14
CDR3 protein: CASSPTRDRGTDTQYF

J gene: TRBJ2-5
V gene: TRBV30
CDR3 protein: CAWMGGSLRETQYF

J gene: TRBJ2-3
V gene: TRBV12-3/TRBV12-4
CDR3 protein: CASSFGTRSISSTDTQYF

J gene: TRBJ2-7
V gene: TRBV20-1
CDR3 protein: CSARDRVGREFYEQYF

J gene: TRBJ2-3
V gene: TRBV5-6
CDR3 protein: CASSLSAGGLTDTQYF

J gene: TRBJ1-4
V gene: TRBV7-9
CDR3 protein: CASSRETGEREKLFF

J gene: TRBJ2-7
V gene: TRBV20-1
CDR3 protein: CSTTGGGYEQYF

J gene: TRBJ2-2
V gene: TRBV15
CDR3 protein: CATSRDTTGELFF

J gene: TRBJ2-3
V gene: TRBV20-1
CDR3 protein: CSARDSQAQYF

J gene: TRBJ1-6
V gene: TRBV12-5
CDR3 protein: CASGEGLSSYNSPLHF

J gene: TRBJ2-3
V gene: TRBV4-1
CDR3 protein: CASSQDPGDWRADTQYF

J gene: TRBJ2-5
V gene: TRBV20-1
CDR3 protein: CSARDLAGLQETQYF

J gene: TRBJ2-6
V gene: TRBV20-1
CDR3 protein: CSAREQGWSGANVLTF

J gene: TRBJ1-2
V gene: TRBV25-1
CDR3 protein: CASLPGQGRGYTF

J gene: TRBJ2-5
V gene: TRBV20-1
CDR3 protein: CSARGLAESPQYF

J gene: TRBJ2-3
V gene: TRBV6-2/TRBV6-3
CDR3 protein: CASRKDLGTGTDTQYF

J gene: TRBJ2-5
V gene: TRBV20-1
CDR3 protein: CSAQGASGGGEETQYF